This entry describes one T cell receptor (beta chain). The data stem from a study of blood T cell repertoires in COVID-19. As processed by the authors: Nucleated cell number was recorded as an estimate derived from reference gene primer amplification. Assay: immunoSEQ multiplex PCR; the TCRdb copy retains only in-frame clones and omits some. That table supplies the V and J calls and clone size; D and trimming were determined from the DNA. The data show under 350,000 clones, with 86% seen just once and about 2.6% held by the top ten. Germline V gene data show CDR1 as ENHRY and CDR2 as SYGVKD. The CDR3 length is 18 residues. The junction had 8 bases not matched to a gene; V was cut back by 6 bases and J by 0 bases. The age range of participants was 18 to 89 years, with residence in about two dozen US areas. Cohorts were determined from participant-reported clinical history.

The source of this sequence is a woman between 18 and 30 years old who had recovered from COVID-19. V gene TRBV10-3 combines with J gene TRBJ2-1; 13 positions match TRBD2. The sequenced sample was PBMCs or T cells enriched from blood (not recorded which). CDR3 DNA sequence: TGTGCCATCAGAGGGACTAGCGGGAACGAAAGCTCCTACAATGAGCAGTTCTTC. Residues: CAIRGTSGNESSYNEQFF.